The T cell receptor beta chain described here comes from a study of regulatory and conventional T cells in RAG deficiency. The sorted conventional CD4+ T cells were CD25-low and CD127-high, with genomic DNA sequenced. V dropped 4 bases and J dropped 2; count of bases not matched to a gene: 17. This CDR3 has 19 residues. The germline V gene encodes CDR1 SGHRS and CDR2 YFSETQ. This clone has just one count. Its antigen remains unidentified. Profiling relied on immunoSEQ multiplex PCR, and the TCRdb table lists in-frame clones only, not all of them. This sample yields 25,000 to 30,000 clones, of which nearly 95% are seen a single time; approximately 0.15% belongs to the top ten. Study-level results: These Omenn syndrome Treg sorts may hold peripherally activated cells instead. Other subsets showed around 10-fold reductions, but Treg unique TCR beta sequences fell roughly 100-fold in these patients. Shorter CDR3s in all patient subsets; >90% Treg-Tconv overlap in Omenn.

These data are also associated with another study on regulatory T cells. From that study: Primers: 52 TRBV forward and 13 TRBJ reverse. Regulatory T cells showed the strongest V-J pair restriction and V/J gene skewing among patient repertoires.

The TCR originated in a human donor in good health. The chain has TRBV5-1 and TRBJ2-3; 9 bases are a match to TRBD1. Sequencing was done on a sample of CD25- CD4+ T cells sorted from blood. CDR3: CASSRPPGQGVIVTDTQYF. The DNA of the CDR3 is TGCGCCAGCAGCCGACCGCCGGGACAGGGTGTGATTGTCACAGATACGCAGTATTTT.